A single sample gave rise to the 23 T cell receptor beta chains below, sequenced in a study of blood T cell repertoires in COVID-19. Profiling relied on immunoSEQ multiplex PCR, and the TCRdb table lists in-frame clones only, not all of them. The data contain fewer than 150,000 clones, 75% to 90% of them singletons. The sample comprised peripheral blood. These receptors were collected from a human donor in a cohort sampled during active COVID-19.

The chain recombines TRBV11-2 with TRBJ2-3; 9 bases fit TRBD1. Germline V lookup: CDR1 SGHAT, CDR2 FQNNGV. J lost 5 bases, V lost 6 bases, and 6 bases had no gene match. This CDR3 contains 14 residues. The CDR3 DNA reads as TGTGCCAGCAGAAGACAGGGGGGGCGAGATACGCAGTATTTT. It translates to CASRRQGGRDTQYF.

The V and J genes are TRBV12-3 or TRBV12-4 and TRBJ1-2, with a weak D call TRBD1 (6 bases). CDR3 length: 13 residues. The V and J ends lost 0 bases and 5 bases respectively, with 7 bases between them. DNA for the CDR3: TGTGCCAGCAGTTTAGCTACAGGGTATGGCTACACCTTC. Protein product: CASSLATGYGYTF.

This chain uses TRBV5-1 with TRBJ2-1; 8 nucleotides match TRBD2. Germline V gene data show CDR1 as SGHRS and CDR2 as YFSETQ. This CDR3 comprises 14 residues. J gave up 5 bases and V 4 bases, and 5 bases lay outside the gene matches. The CDR3 sequence: CASSPGLGDNEQFF. In DNA, the CDR3 is TGCGCCAGCAGCCCGGGACTAGGGGACAATGAGCAGTTCTTC.

The chain links TRBV3-1 (or the pseudogene TRBV3-2) to TRBJ2-2, with D possibly TRBD1 on 5 matching bases. Trimming shortened V by 7 bases and J by 5 bases, and 17 bases separated the two germline ends. From germline, CDR1 is LGHDT and CDR2 YNNKEL (reference sequence). CDR3 length: 15 residues. CDR3 in DNA: TGTGCCAGCAACCGACGGACAAGTGGGACCGGGGAGCTGTTTTTT. Residues: CASNRRTSGTGELFF.

This chain connects TRBV9 to TRBJ2-6; D might be TRBD2 (5 bases). With 0 bases removed from V and 8 bases from J, the gap between germline ends came to 12 bases. The CDR3 loop spans 15 amino acids. CDR1 is SGDLS and CDR2 is YYNGEE in the germline V gene. CDR3 DNA: TGTGCCAGCAGCGTAGAGGCTCAGCGGACCAACGTCCTGACTTTC. Translating gives CASSVEAQRTNVLTF. The complete variable domain, with remaining parts taken from reference TRBV9 and TRBJ2-6, reads DSGVTQTPKHLITATGQRVTLRCSPRSGDLSVYWYQQSLDQGLQFLIQYYNGEERAKGNILERFSAQQFPDLHSELNLSSLELGDSALYFCASSVEAQRTNVLTFGAGSRLTVL.

V gene TRBV27 combines with J gene TRBJ2-2, with TRBD2 as a possible D gene (5 bases). V shed 3 bases and J shed 4 bases, with 12 bases lying between them. CDR1 and CDR2 from the germline V gene are MNHEY and SMNVEV (reference sequence). The CDR3 totals 15 residues. CDR3 in amino acids: CASSFGLEGTGELFF. DNA for the CDR3: TGTGCCAGCAGTTTCGGCCTAGAGGGCACCGGGGAGCTGTTTTTT.

The rearrangement uses TRBV11-3 and TRBJ1-1, with 9 bases lining up with TRBD1. V dropped 1 base and J dropped 3; count of bases not matched to a gene: 6. The length of the CDR3 is 16 residues. From germline, CDR1 is SGHNT and CDR2 YENEEA. CDR3 DNA: TGTGCCAGCAGCTTAGCTGGGACAGGGCTATACACTGAAGCTTTCTTT. Its translation is CASSLAGTGLYTEAFF.

The chain employs TRBV9 and TRBJ2-3; 14 bases fit TRBD2. The CDR3 has 18 amino acids. Germline CDR1 and CDR2: SGDLS and YYNGEE. Trimming took 0 bases from V and 7 from J; bases not matched to a gene: 10. The CDR3 DNA sequence: TGTGCCAGCAGCGTAGGACCGGGACTAGCGGGGGACCTCAATACGCAGTATTTT. It specifies CASSVGPGLAGDLNTQYF.

The chain couples TRBV2 to TRBJ2-1, with TRBD1 matching 9 bases. The CDR3 consists of 13 residues. V shed 8 bases and J 8 bases; nucleotides not matched to a gene: 7. Germline lookup yields CDR1 SNHLY and CDR2 FYNNEI. The CDR3 DNA reads as TGTGCCAGCCGGGACAGGGCGAGGGATGAGCAGTTCTTC. Translated, it gives CASRDRARDEQFF. Full variable domain (missing parts from reference TRBV2 and TRBJ2-1): EPEVTQTPSHQVTQMGQEVILRCVPISNHLYFYWYRQILGQKVEFLVSFYNNEISEKSEIFDDQFSVERPDGSNFTLKIRSTKLEDSAMYFCASRDRARDEQFFGPGTRLTVL.

This chain uses TRBV19 with TRBJ1-1, with TRBD1 identical over 9 bases. CDR1 LNHDA and CDR2 SQIVND come from the germline V gene (reference sequence). V lost 6 bases, J lost 8 bases, and 16 bases stayed unmatched. The CDR3 totals 16 residues. This chain's CDR3 is CASRGSGTGNLLEAFF. The CDR3 DNA is TGTGCCAGTAGGGGATCCGGGACAGGGAACCTCCTAGAAGCTTTCTTT.

CDR3 coding DNA: TGTGCCAGCAGCTTAGCGGGGCCGTTGGGAAACACCATATATTTT. It yields the protein CASSLAGPLGNTIYF. This sequence joins TRBV7-9 and TRBJ1-3; a weak D match, TRBD1 (5 bases). This CDR3 region has 15 residues. Trimming pared 0 bases from V and 4 bases from J, leaving 10 bases between. Per germline, CDR1 SEHNR and CDR2 FQNEAQ (reference sequence).

This clone was recorded a few times. This chain links TRBV7-9 with TRBJ2-3; the D gene is possibly TRBD1 (5 bases). In germline, CDR1 is SEHNR, CDR2 FQNEAQ (reference sequence). The length of the CDR3 is 15 residues. The V end lost 5 bases, the J end lost 2 bases, and 14 bases lay between the germline ends. CDR3 in DNA: TGTGCCAGCAGCCTCCCCCAGGGAAACACAGATACGCAGTATTTT. It codes for CASSLPQGNTDTQYF.

This clone has a handful of counts. The gene calls are TRBV6-4 and TRBJ1-1; 8 bases fit TRBD1. This CDR3 region has 14 residues. After removal of 6 bases from V and 11 bases from J, the junction contained 14 bases not matched to a gene. In germline, CDR1 is MRHNA, CDR2 SNTAGT. The CDR3 bases are TGTGCCAGCAGCTCCGGGACAGGTGTCGGTAGGGCTTTCTTT. Amino acid sequence: CASSSGTGVGRAFF.

The chain is built from TRBV9 and TRBJ2-2; D gene unclear. CDR1 and CDR2 (germline): SGDLS, YYNGEE. V lost 6 bases and J 2 bases, leaving 14 bases between the germline ends. This CDR3 has 15 amino acids. In nucleotides, the CDR3 is TGTGCCAGCACCAGTCCGCTCTTTAACACCGGGGAGCTGTTTTTT. Residues: CASTSPLFNTGELFF.

The genes are TRBV5-4 and TRBJ1-1, with D possibly being TRBD1 (6 bases). Germline V gene sequence: CDR1 SGHNT, CDR2 YYREEE (reference sequence). The CDR3 extends over 13 amino acids. V lost 2 bases and J lost 6, with 11 bases in between. In nucleotides, the CDR3 is TGTGCCAGCAGCTTCACCGGGACACCTGAAGCTTTCTTT. Protein sequence: CASSFTGTPEAFF.

The CDR3 sequence: CASSETWGPTYEQYF. CDR3 sequence (DNA): TGTGCCAGCAGTGAAACGTGGGGCCCGACCTACGAGCAGTACTTC. V and J are TRBV6-1 and TRBJ2-7; TRBD1 is a possible D gene (5 bases). The CDR3 extends over 15 amino acids. The germline gives CDR1 MNHNS, CDR2 SASEGT. Trimming pared 2 bases from V and 2 bases from J, leaving 13 bases between.

The CDR3 DNA is TGTGCCAGCAGCTTAGGCCCAGACTATGGCTACACCTTC. Translation gives CASSLGPDYGYTF. The V and J genes are TRBV13 and TRBJ1-2; D is ambiguous. This CDR3 region has 13 residues. Germline CDR1 is PRHDT and CDR2 is FYEKMQ (reference sequence). Trimming cost V 0 bases and J 3 bases, with 5 bases left between them.

The V and J genes are TRBV20-1 and TRBJ1-6; the D is unclear. V lost 3 bases and J 9 bases, leaving 15 bases between the germline ends. Germline loops: CDR1 DFQATT, CDR2 SNEGSKA (reference sequence). The CDR3 has 14 amino acids. This CDR3 is CSASLGDAISPLHF. DNA for the CDR3: TGCAGTGCTAGTCTGGGAGATGCGATTTCACCCCTCCACTTT.

The J gene is TRBJ2-2, the V gene TRBV24-1, with TRBD1 identical over 9 bases. The ends lost 3 bases at V and 8 bases at J; junction bases unmatched: 9. The germline CDR1 and CDR2 sequences are KGHDR and SFDVKD. CDR3 size: 16 residues. This chain's CDR3 is CATSDPPGQGTGELFF. The CDR3 coding sequence is TGTGCCACCAGTGATCCACCGGGACAGGGAACTGGGGAGCTGTTTTTT.

The rearrangement links TRBV7-2 to TRBJ2-1; D not certain. The CDR3 length is 18 residues. The V and J ends lost 2 bases and 0 bases respectively, with 17 bases between them. The germline gives CDR1 SGHTA, CDR2 FQGNSA. CDR3 amino acids: CASSLLLSPRSSYNEQFF. The CDR3 DNA reads as TGTGCCAGCAGCTTATTATTATCCCCGAGGAGCTCCTACAATGAGCAGTTCTTC.

The V call is TRBV11-3, the J call TRBJ2-2; unclear D gene. The CDR3 covers 14 residues. Germline loops: CDR1 SGHNT, CDR2 YENEEA. V was trimmed by 1 base and J by 1 base, leaving 4 bases between them. The CDR3 is CASSLARNTGELFF. The CDR3 coding sequence is TGTGCCAGCAGCTTAGCGAGGAACACCGGGGAGCTGTTTTTT.

The chain is built from TRBV9 and TRBJ1-1, with D tentatively TRBD1 (5 bases). Germline V gene data show CDR1 as SGDLS and CDR2 as YYNGEE. The CDR3 consists of 16 residues. V lost 3 bases and J lost 4, with 19 bases in between. The CDR3 DNA is TGTGCCAGCAGCGCCACCCGAGCGGGGGACGGCACTGAAGCTTTCTTT. Translation: CASSATRAGDGTEAFF.

The CDR3, as DNA: TGTGCCAGCGTGTATAGCGCCTACTACAATGAGCAGTTCTTC. Its translation: CASVYSAYYNEQFF. The chain employs TRBV28 and TRBJ2-1, with TRBD2 as a possible D gene (5 bases). Trimming stripped 8 bases from V and 3 bases from J, with 14 bases between. The CDR3 totals 14 residues. The germline V gene has CDR1 MDHEN and CDR2 SYDVKM.